This is a list of T cell receptor beta chains from one sample in a study of shared clonotypes between healthy human individuals. Profiled with immunoSEQ multiplex PCR; TCRdb holds only in-frame clones, not every one. Of millions of clones listed, 95% were seen once; the top ten hold more than 0.1%. The specimen sequenced was naive CD4+ T cells sorted from blood. These receptors were obtained from a man between 18 and 29 years old in good health. Each CDR3 is given with its conserved first and last residue. The D gene is left open where the match is weak. The size field is filled for only some rows; it gives once, few, many or a size class.

once,TRBJ1-2,TRBD1,TRBV29-1,TGCAGCGCCCGAGGGGGCGAGGTCTTTAACTATGGCTACACCTTC,CSARGGEVFNYGYTF
.,TRBJ2-7,TRBD1,TRBV30,TGTGCCTGGGGACAGGCCTCCTACGAGCAGTACTTC,CAWGQASYEQYF
.,TRBJ1-5,.,TRBV19,TGTGCCAGTAATCCAGGGTACAATCAGCCCCAGCATTTT,CASNPGYNQPQHF
.,TRBJ1-2,TRBD1,TRBV7-2,TGTGCCAGCAGACCGGGACAGTCTACTGGCTACACCTTC,CASRPGQSTGYTF
.,TRBJ2-7,.,TRBV30,TGTGCCTGGAGTGAGGGGGGGCGGCCATCCAGGAGCTCCTACGAGCAGTACTTC,CAWSEGGRPSRSSYEQYF
once,TRBJ2-7,.,TRBV7-8,TGTGCCAGCAGCACCCCGGGTGTGGGGGGTGTAACGGGCGAGCAGTACTTC,CASSTPGVGGVTGEQYF
.,TRBJ2-3,.,TRBV28,TGTGCCAGCAGTCCACCCGGCACAGATACGCAGTATTTT,CASSPPGTDTQYF
.,TRBJ1-3,.,TRBV7-9,TGTGCCAGCAGCTTAAATGGTGAGGCAGGCCCTTCGTCCACCATATATTTT,CASSLNGEAGPSSTIYF
.,TRBJ1-1,.,TRBV29-1,TGCAGCGTTGATGCGGGGCGGGGAGGTAACACTGAAGCTTTCTTT,CSVDAGRGGNTEAFF
.,TRBJ2-7,TRBD2,TRBV10-1,TGCGCCAGCAGTGAGACTAGCGGGAAAGGGGACGAGCAGTACTTC,CASSETSGKGDEQYF
.,TRBJ2-1,.,TRBV7-2,TGTGCCAGCAGCTTAGAGGGGAGACAGTGGAATGAGCAGTTCTTC,CASSLEGRQWNEQFF
.,TRBJ2-5,.,TRBV29-1,TGCAGCGTTGCCCACAGGTGGGAGCAAGAGACCCAGTACTTC,CSVAHRWEQETQYF
.,TRBJ1-5,TRBD1,TRBV10-3,TGTGCCATCAGTGAAGTAACAGGGGGCCAGCCCCAGCATTTT,CAISEVTGGQPQHF
.,TRBJ2-3,.,TRBV18,TGTGCCAGCTCACCCGCCGGCCCCGTAGATACGCAGTATTTT,CASSPAGPVDTQYF
.,TRBJ2-1,.,TRBV19,TGTGCCAGTAGTATGGGGAAGCTCGGCGGATCCTACAATGAGCAGTTCTTC,CASSMGKLGGSYNEQFF
.,TRBJ2-7,TRBD2,TRBV7-9,TGTGCCAGCAGCTTAGCTTCCGGGACTAGAGGGGAGCAGTACTTC,CASSLASGTRGEQYF
.,TRBJ1-1,.,TRBV29-1,TGCAGCGTTGAGGGGGGCAACACTGAAGCTTTCTTT,CSVEGGNTEAFF
once,TRBJ2-1,.,TRBV7-9,TGTGCCAGCAGATTATACAATGAGCAGTTCTTC,CASRLYNEQFF
once,TRBJ2-1,TRBD2,TRBV11-2,TGTGCCAGCAGCTTAATTTTTGCGGGGGGACTAGCGGACAATGAGCAGTTCTTC,CASSLIFAGGLADNEQFF
.,TRBJ2-5,TRBD2,TRBV5-1,TGCGCCAGCAGCTTGGGGGCTAGCGGGGCCCAAGAGACCCAGTACTTC,CASSLGASGAQETQYF
once,TRBJ2-2,.,TRBV12-2,TGTGCAAGTCGCTTAGCGCGAAGGGAGCTGTTTTTT,CASRLARRELFF
.,TRBJ1-4,.,TRBV5-1,TGCGCCAGCAGCTTGGCGGGGCAGGTAGAGAGCAAACTGTTTTTT,CASSLAGQVESKLFF
.,TRBJ2-1,.,TRBV7-9,TGTGCCAGCAGCTTAGACGGTGGGAAATACAATGAGCAGTTCTTC,CASSLDGGKYNEQFF
.,TRBJ2-2,.,TRBV12-1,TGTGCCAGCAGCTCGGGACTAGCGGGGGCCGCGAACACCGGGGAGCTGTTTTTT,CASSSGLAGAANTGELFF
.,TRBJ1-3,TRBD1,TRBV30,TGTGCCTCGGACAGGTTAACGGGGAACACCATATATTTT,CASDRLTGNTIYF
.,TRBJ1-2,TRBD1,TRBV7-2,TGTGCCAGCAGCCTGGGACAGGGTGACTATGGCTACACCTTC,CASSLGQGDYGYTF
.,TRBJ1-2,.,TRBV2,TGTGCCAGCAGTGACAATAACTATGGCTACACCTTC,CASSDNNYGYTF
.,TRBJ2-5,.,TRBV19,TGTGCCAGTAGTATACGATCGGGGGGCCAACGAGAGACCCAGTACTTC,CASSIRSGGQRETQYF
.,TRBJ2-1,.,TRBV7-2,TGTGCCAGCAGCTTAGAGGACTACTCCTACAATGAGCAGTTCTTC,CASSLEDYSYNEQFF
.,TRBJ2-2,TRBD2,TRBV30,TGTGCCTGGTCTGGGAGGGCCGTTTCGGGCACCGGGGAGCTGTTTTTT,CAWSGRAVSGTGELFF
.,TRBJ1-3,TRBD1,TRBV5-1,TGCGCCAGCAGCTTGGGCGTGACAGGGGGAAATGGAAACACCATATATTTT,CASSLGVTGGNGNTIYF
.,TRBJ2-1,TRBD1,TRBV28,TGTGCCAGCAGTGAACTCCGGGACAGCTACAATGAGCAGTTCTTC,CASSELRDSYNEQFF
.,TRBJ2-3,.,TRBV5-4,TGTGCCAGCAGCTTGTTCAGGGGCTCTAGCACAGATACGCAGTATTTT,CASSLFRGSSTDTQYF
.,TRBJ1-3,.,TRBV6-1,TGTGCCAGCAGTGAAGCGCCTGGCTCCATATATTTT,CASSEAPGSIYF
.,TRBJ2-7,.,TRBV5-1,TGCGCCAGCTGGCACGGGGACATCGTGAACGAGCAGTACTTC,CASWHGDIVNEQYF
.,TRBJ2-7,.,TRBV7-9,TGTGCCAGCATCCACTCGGGGCAGGCTACCTACGAGCAGTACTTC,CASIHSGQATYEQYF
.,TRBJ2-1,TRBD2,TRBV10-2,TGCGCCAGCAGACTGGGACTAGCTTACAATGAGCAGTTCTTC,CASRLGLAYNEQFF
.,TRBJ1-5,.,TRBV6-4,TGTGCCAGCGGTCCTGGGGGGTACGCTCAGCCCCAGCATTTT,CASGPGGYAQPQHF
.,TRBJ2-7,TRBD1,TRBV27,TGTGCCAGCAGACCGGGACAGGGTTACGAGCAGTACTTC,CASRPGQGYEQYF
.,TRBJ1-1,.,TRBV6-5,TGTGCCAGCAGACTGGGACAGAACACTGAAGCTTTCTTT,CASRLGQNTEAFF
.,TRBJ2-3,TRBD2,TRBV7-9,TGTGCCAGCAGCTTAGGGTCTAGCGGAAACACAGATACGCAGTATTTT,CASSLGSSGNTDTQYF
.,TRBJ1-3,.,TRBV18,TGTGCCAGCTCACCAAATCAGATCTCTGGAAACACCATATATTTT,CASSPNQISGNTIYF
.,TRBJ1-6,.,TRBV2,TGTGCCAGCAGTGGGACAGTGGGGGGGGTTTCACCCCTCCACTTT,CASSGTVGGVSPLHF
.,TRBJ2-5,TRBD2,TRBV9,TGTGCCAGCAGCCCCGCCGGGACTAGCGGGCAAGAGACCCAGTACTTC,CASSPAGTSGQETQYF
.,TRBJ1-3,.,TRBV30,TGTGCCTGGAGTGTACATCAGGGGCCAGGAAACACCATATATTTT,CAWSVHQGPGNTIYF
once,TRBJ2-7,.,TRBV14,TGTGCCAGCAGCCAAGTAGGGACACCCGACTACGAGCAGTACTTC,CASSQVGTPDYEQYF
.,TRBJ2-5,TRBD2,TRBV4-1,TGCGCCAGCAGCCAAGACCTAGCGGGTCGGCGGGAGACCCAGTACTTC,CASSQDLAGRRETQYF
.,TRBJ1-3,.,TRBV5-1,TGCGCCAGCAGCTTTGATGACTCGCCTGGAAACACCATATATTTT,CASSFDDSPGNTIYF
.,TRBJ1-2,.,TRBV19,TGTGCCAGTAGCGAGTGGGGGGATGGCTACACCTTC,CASSEWGDGYTF
.,TRBJ2-3,TRBD2,TRBV11-3,TGTGCCAGCAGCGTATCTAGCGGGGATAGCACAGATACGCAGTATTTT,CASSVSSGDSTDTQYF
.,TRBJ1-1,.,TRBV7-9,TGTGCCAGCAAGCAGGGTGGTACTGAAGCTTTCTTT,CASKQGGTEAFF
.,TRBJ2-2,.,TRBV19,TGTGCCAGTAGTCCCTCGGGCACCGGGGAGCTGTTTTTT,CASSPSGTGELFF
once,TRBJ2-5,.,TRBV29-1,TGCAGCGTTGATCGGTCGGGGGAGACGGGCCAGTACTTC,CSVDRSGETGQYF
.,TRBJ2-3,TRBD2,TRBV5-1,TGCGCCAGCAGCTTGGAGCCTAGCGGGAACACAGATACGCAGTATTTT,CASSLEPSGNTDTQYF